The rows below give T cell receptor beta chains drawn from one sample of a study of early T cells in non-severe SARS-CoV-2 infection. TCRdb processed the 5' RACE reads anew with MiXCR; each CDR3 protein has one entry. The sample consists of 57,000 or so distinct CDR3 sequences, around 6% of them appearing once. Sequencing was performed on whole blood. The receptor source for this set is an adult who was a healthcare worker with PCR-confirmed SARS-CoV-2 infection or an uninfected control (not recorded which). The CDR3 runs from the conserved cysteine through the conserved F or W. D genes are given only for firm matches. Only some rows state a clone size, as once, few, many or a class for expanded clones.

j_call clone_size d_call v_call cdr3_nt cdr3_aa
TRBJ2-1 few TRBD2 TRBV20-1 TGCAGTGCTAGTCTCGGGACTAGCGGGAGGGCCTACTACAATGAGCAGTTCTTC CSASLGTSGRAYYNEQFF
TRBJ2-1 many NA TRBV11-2 TGTGCCAGCAGCTTAGAGCGACTAAGCGGGCCTTACAATGAGCAGTTCTTC CASSLERLSGPYNEQFF
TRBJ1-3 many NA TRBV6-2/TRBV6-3 TGTGCCAGCATACACCGACAGGCCTCTGGAAACACCATATATTTT CASIHRQASGNTIYF
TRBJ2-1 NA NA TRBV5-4 TGTGCCAGCAGCGCCACCCTGCAGGTGGACAATGAGCAGTTCTTC CASSATLQVDNEQFF
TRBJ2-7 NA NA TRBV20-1 TGCAGTGCTCCCCGGGGGCTCTACGAGCAGTACTTC CSAPRGLYEQYF
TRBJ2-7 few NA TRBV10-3 TGTGCCATCAGCGCAGAAAGTAGCGTCTACGAGCAGTACTTC CAISAESSVYEQYF
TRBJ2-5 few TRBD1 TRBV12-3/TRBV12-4 TGTGCCAGCAGCACGAGACAGGGGGCGAGAGAGACCCAGTACTTC CASSTRQGARETQYF
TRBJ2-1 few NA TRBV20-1 TGCAGTGCTCCCCCCGGGTGGCGGGGCAATGAGCAGTTCTTC CSAPPGWRGNEQFF
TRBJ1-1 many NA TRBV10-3 TGTGCCATCAGTGAACAGGGAGCGAACACTGAAGCTTTCTTT CAISEQGANTEAFF
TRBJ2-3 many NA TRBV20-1 TGCAGTGCCAGAGCAGGGTTGGGGTTTGGAGATACGCAGTATTTT CSARAGLGFGDTQYF
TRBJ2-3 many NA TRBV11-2 TGTGCCAGCAGCTTACTCCGTCCGGCAGATACGCAGTATTTT CASSLLRPADTQYF
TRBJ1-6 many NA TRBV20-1 TGCAGTGCCCCCCCGCGGTCTACCGGTTCACCCCTCCACTTT CSAPPRSTGSPLHF
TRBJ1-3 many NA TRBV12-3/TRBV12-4 TGTGCCAGCAACCCAGGGGCCTCTGGAAACACCATATATTTT CASNPGASGNTIYF
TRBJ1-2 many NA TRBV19 TGTGCCAGTAGTAATCCGGGACAACCCAACTATGGCTACACCTTC CASSNPGQPNYGYTF
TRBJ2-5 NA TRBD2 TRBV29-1 TGCAGCGTTGAATCACTAGCGGGGGGCTCCAAGACCCAGTACTTC CSVESLAGGSKTQYF
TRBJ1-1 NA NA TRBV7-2 TGTGCCAGCAGCTTAGGTAGTCGGCTGGGAGCTTTCTTT CASSLGSRLGAFF
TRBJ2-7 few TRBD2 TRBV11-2 TGTGCCAGCAGCTTTTCCTCCTGGGTGGCTAGCGGGAACTACGAGCAGTACTTC CASSFSSWVASGNYEQYF
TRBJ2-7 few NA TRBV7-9 TGTGCCAGCAGCTTAGTCGGGGCAACAGGGCCAAGCTCCTACGAGCAGTACTTC CASSLVGATGPSSYEQYF
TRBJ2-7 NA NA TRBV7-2 TGTGCCAGCAGCTTAAAAGGGGCGGGCGAGCAGTACTTC CASSLKGAGEQYF
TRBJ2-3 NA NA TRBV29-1 TGCAGCGTTGGGGTGAAGATAGCGAGCCCAGGGGATACGCAGTATTTT CSVGVKIASPGDTQYF
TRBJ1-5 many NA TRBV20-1 TGCAGTGCTACGGGGCCGGGAAGCAATCAGCCCCAGCATTTT CSATGPGSNQPQHF
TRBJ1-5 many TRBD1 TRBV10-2 TGCGCCAGCAGTCCGGGGACAGGGGGCAATCAGCCCCAGCATTTT CASSPGTGGNQPQHF
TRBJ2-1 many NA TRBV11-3 TGTGCCAGCAGCTTATCCGGGAACAATGAGCAGTTCTTC CASSLSGNNEQFF
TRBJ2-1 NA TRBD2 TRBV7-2 TGTGCCAGCAGCCCTCTAGCGGGGGTACAGTTCTTC CASSPLAGVQFF
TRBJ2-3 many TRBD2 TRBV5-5 TGTGCCAGCAGCCTTATGGGACTAGAGTTTGGAGATACGCAGTATTTT CASSLMGLEFGDTQYF
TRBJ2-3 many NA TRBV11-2 TGTGCCAGCAGCTTAACTAGACCTGGAGATACGCAGTATTTT CASSLTRPGDTQYF
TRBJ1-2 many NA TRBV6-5 TGTGCCAGCAGTTACTCGGACAGTTCAAGCTATGGCTACACCTTC CASSYSDSSSYGYTF
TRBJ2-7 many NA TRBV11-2 TGTGCCAGCAGCTCCGCTGGAGGGCTGAGCTCCTACGAGCAGTACTTC CASSSAGGLSSYEQYF
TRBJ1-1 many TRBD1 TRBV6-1 TGTGCCAGCAGTGATACAGGGGCCCCCTCAGCTGAAGCTTTCTTT CASSDTGAPSAEAFF
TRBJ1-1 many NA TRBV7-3 TGTGCCAGCAGCTTAAAGCCGGGCGGAAGCACTGAAGCTTTCTTT CASSLKPGGSTEAFF
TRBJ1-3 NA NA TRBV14 TGTGCCAGCAGCTTGATGCAGGGGAGAAACACCATATATTTT CASSLMQGRNTIYF
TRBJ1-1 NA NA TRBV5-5 TGTGCCAGCAGCTTAGACCCGGGGCGCCCTGAAGCTTTCTTT CASSLDPGRPEAFF
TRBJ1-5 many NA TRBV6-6 TGTGCCAGCAGTTACTCTTTGTGGCTGGATAGCAATCAGCCCCAGCATTTT CASSYSLWLDSNQPQHF
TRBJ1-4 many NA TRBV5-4 TGTGCCAGCAGCTTGGGAGGACAGCCCAGGAGGTTTTTT CASSLGGQPRRFF
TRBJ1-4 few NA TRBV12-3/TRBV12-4 TGTGCCAGCAGTCTAACAAGGGAAAAACTGTTTTTT CASSLTREKLFF
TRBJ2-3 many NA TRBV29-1 TGCAGCGTTGAAGTCCCCGAGGAGATCACAGATACGCAGTATTTT CSVEVPEEITDTQYF
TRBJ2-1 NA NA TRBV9 TGTGCCAGCAGCCCCGGGACGTTCGTTTACAATGAGCAGTTCTTC CASSPGTFVYNEQFF
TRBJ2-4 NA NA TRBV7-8 TGTGCCAGCAGCTCAAGTGGGACTTCGCTAGCCAAAAACATTCAGTACTTC CASSSSGTSLAKNIQYF
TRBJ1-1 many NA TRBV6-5 TGTGCCAGCAAGGTTCTTAGGGGCACTGAAGCTTTCTTT CASKVLRGTEAFF
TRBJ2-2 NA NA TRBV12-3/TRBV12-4 TGTGCCAGCAGCCCCGGACAGAACACCGGGGAGCTGTTTTTT CASSPGQNTGELFF